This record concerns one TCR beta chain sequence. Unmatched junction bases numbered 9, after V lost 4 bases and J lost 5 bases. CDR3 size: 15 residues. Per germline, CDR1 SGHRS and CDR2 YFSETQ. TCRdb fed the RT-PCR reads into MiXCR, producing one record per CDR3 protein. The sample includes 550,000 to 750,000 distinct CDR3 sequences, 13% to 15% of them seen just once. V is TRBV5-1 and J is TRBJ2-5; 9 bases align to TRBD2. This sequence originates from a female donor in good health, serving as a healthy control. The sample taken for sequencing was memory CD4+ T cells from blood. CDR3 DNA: TGCGCCAGCAGCCCGAGGGCTAGCGGGATGGAGACCCAGTACTTC. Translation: CASSPRASGMETQYF. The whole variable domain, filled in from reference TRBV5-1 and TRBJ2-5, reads KAGVTQTPRYLIKTRGQQVTLSCSPISGHRSVSWYQQTPGQGLQFLFEYFSETQRNKGNFPGRFSGRQFSNSRSEMNVSTLELGDSALYLCASSPRASGMETQYFGPGTRLLVL.